The 28 T cell receptor beta chains presented below share a single source sample, sequenced in a study of cytomegalovirus exposure and HLA in healthy donors. PCR amplification relied on 60 Vbeta primers (plus 13 Jbeta primers). The method was immunoSEQ multiplex PCR; TCRdb's version includes in-frame clones alone and lacks a portion of them. The sample records 90,000 to 150,000 clones, more than 65% being singletons. The specimen was PBMCs. These receptor sequences come from a human donor in good health.

This chain joins TRBV5-1 and TRBJ1-3; D is undetermined. CDR1 and CDR2 (germline): SGHRS, YFSETQ. The CDR3 has 14 residues. Trimming took off 4 bases at V and 4 bases at J, with 12 bases between the two ends. The CDR3 nucleotides are TGCGCCAGCAGCCGGCCGGGTTCGGGAAACACCATATATTTT. Residues: CASSRPGSGNTIYF.

The chain carries TRBV2 and TRBJ2-5, with D tentatively TRBD1 (6 bases). Trimming pared 5 bases from V and 5 bases from J, leaving 12 bases between. The CDR3 consists of 13 residues. Per germline, CDR1 SNHLY and CDR2 FYNNEI. This CDR3 is CASSRGGRETQYF. As DNA, the CDR3 is TGTGCCAGCAGTCGAGGGGGACGGGAGACCCAGTACTTC.

The chain combines TRBV7-6 with TRBJ1-2; possible D gene TRBD1, 5 bases. CDR1 and CDR2 from the germline V gene are SGHVS and FNYEAQ. With 5 bases removed from V and 4 bases from J, the gap between germline ends came to 17 bases. CDR3 size: 15 residues. The CDR3 protein is CASSPSNSGRYGYTF. CDR3 nucleotides: TGTGCCAGCAGCCCCAGTAACTCAGGGCGCTATGGCTACACCTTC.

The chain is built from TRBV6-5 and TRBJ1-1; D unclear. Germline V CDR1 and CDR2: MNHEY, SVGAGI. The CDR3 length is 16 residues. V gave up 0 bases and J gave up 0 bases, with 11 bases separating them. For the CDR3, the DNA is TGTGCCAGCAGTTACTCGACATCTCCCATGAACACTGAAGCTTTCTTT. Protein sequence: CASSYSTSPMNTEAFF.

The rearrangement uses TRBV10-3 and TRBJ1-5; D may be TRBD1 (6 bases). This CDR3 is 15 amino acids long. Germline V gene sequence: CDR1 ENHRY, CDR2 SYGVKD. The germline V and J ends were trimmed by 2 bases and 1 base, with 9 bases remaining between them. In nucleotides, the CDR3 is TGTGCCATCAGTGAGACAGGGCTAAGCAATCAGCCCCAGCATTTT. This codes for CAISETGLSNQPQHF.

This chain uses TRBV6-1 with TRBJ1-3, with TRBD1 identical over 7 bases. The CDR3 consists of 14 residues. Trimming cost V 6 bases and J 0 bases; bases outside gene matches: 2. Germline values: CDR1 MNHNS, CDR2 SASEGT. CDR3 in amino acids: CASRTGSSGNTIYF. The CDR3 DNA sequence: TGTGCCAGCAGGACAGGGAGCTCTGGAAACACCATATATTTT.

V gene TRBV6-5 combines with J gene TRBJ1-4, with 9 nucleotides matching TRBD1. The CDR3 is 16 residues long. Trimming removed 0 bases from V and 7 bases from J; junction bases left unmatched: 6. Germline V gives CDR1 MNHEY, CDR2 SVGAGI. CDR3 region: CASSYSPTGGSEKLFF. The CDR3 DNA is TGTGCCAGCAGTTACTCGCCGACAGGGGGTAGTGAAAAACTGTTTTTT.

By sample share, this clone is medium-sized. This CDR3 is also generated by other DNA sequences in the sample. The chain joins TRBV10-3 to TRBJ2-7; TRBD1 agrees at 11 bases. CDR3 length: 15 amino acids. Per the germline V gene, CDR1 is ENHRY and CDR2 is SYGVKD. Trimming cost V 2 bases and J 4 bases; bases outside gene matches: 4. CDR3 in DNA: TGTGCCATCAGTGAGGGACAGGGGGCTGCATACGAGCAGTACTTC. This encodes CAISEGQGAAYEQYF.

V is TRBV18 and J is TRBJ2-5, with 10 bases aligning to TRBD1. The better agreement between TRBJ2-7 and the DNA end casts doubt on the J call. CDR1 and CDR2 (germline): KGHSH, LQKENI. CDR3 length equals 15 residues. CDR3 sequence (DNA): TGTGCCAGCTCACCACAGGGACAGGGGTTATACGAGCAGTACTTC. It encodes CASSPQGQGLYEQYF.

The sample holds a few counts of this clone. The genes are TRBV15 and TRBJ1-1; no reliable D call. Trimming stripped 7 bases from V and 0 bases from J, with 15 bases between. This CDR3 spans 15 amino acids. The V gene's germline CDR1 is LNHNV and CDR2 YYDKDF (reference sequence). CDR3 nucleotides: TGTGCCACCACCAAAGAACACGTGCTGAACACTGAAGCTTTCTTT. The encoded protein is CATTKEHVLNTEAFF. Using reference TRBV15 and TRBJ1-1 for the parts outside the CDR3, the full variable domain is DAMVIQNPRYQVTQFGKPVTLSCSQTLNHNVMYWYQQKSSQAPKLLFHYYDKDFNNEADTPDNFQSRRPNTSFCFLDIRSPGLGDTAMYLCATTKEHVLNTEAFFGQGTRLTVV.

V usage is TRBV6-5 and J usage is TRBJ1-3, with D tentatively TRBD1 (5 bases). CDR1 is MNHEY, CDR2 SVGAGI, per germline. There are 15 residues in the CDR3. Deletions cut 2 bases from V and 0 bases from J, with 8 bases between. In nucleotides, the CDR3 is TGTGCCAGCAGTTACGGGGGGATCTCTGGAAACACCATATATTTT. This encodes CASSYGGISGNTIYF.

The rearrangement uses TRBV19 and TRBJ1-1; maybe TRBD1 (5 bases). V was shortened by 5 bases and J by 9 bases, with 13 bases between the two germline ends. The CDR3 has 12 amino acids. Germline V gene lookup returns CDR1 LNHDA and CDR2 SQIVND (reference sequence). The chain's CDR3 is CASSPRTSQAFF. The CDR3 region has the DNA TGTGCCAGTAGTCCACGGACAAGTCAAGCTTTCTTT.

The V call is TRBV27, the J call TRBJ1-2; perhaps TRBD1 as D (6 bases). V lost 3 bases, J lost 1 base, and 15 bases lay in between. Germline V gene sequence: CDR1 MNHEY, CDR2 SMNVEV (reference sequence). This CDR3 has 16 amino acids. CDR3 bases: TGTGCCAGCAGTTTTTTGGGGGCCCAAATTAACTATGGCTACACCTTC. Its protein product is CASSFLGAQINYGYTF.

With respect to this clone: The DNA is left out, because the CDR3 cannot be placed on it with certainty; the CDR3 is given as TCRdb lists it. The J gene is TRBJ2-2, the V gene TRBV27; TRBD1, the table's D call, lacks a check against the DNA. Germline assignment: CDR1 MNHEY and CDR2 SMNVEV (reference sequence). Ends included, the CDR3 has 16 residues. Here the CDR3 reads CASSFWPRANTGELFF.

This clone was counted a few times. The chain couples TRBV5-4 to TRBJ1-1, with D hard to call. The CDR3 is made up of 15 amino acids. Per germline, CDR1 SGHNT and CDR2 YYREEE (reference sequence). V was pared by 4 bases and J by 8 bases, with 21 bases between. The CDR3 coding sequence is TGTGCCAGCAGCCAAGAACCTCCGACACCCGGCGAAGCTTTCTTT. The encoded protein is CASSQEPPTPGEAFF. Together with reference TRBV5-4 and TRBJ1-1, the CDR3 gives the full variable domain: ETGVTQSPTHLIKTRGQQVTLRCSSQSGHNTVSWYQQALGQGPQFIFQYYREEENGRGNFPPRFSGLQFPNYSSELNVNALELDDSALYLCASSQEPPTPGEAFFGQGTRLTVV.

This clone appeared a single time. This rearrangement joins TRBV10-3 to TRBJ2-3, with 7 bases identical to TRBD1. The V and J ends lost 5 bases and 0 bases, in that order; junction bases with no gene match: 5. CDR3 length equals 15 residues. CDR1 is ENHRY and CDR2 is SYGVKD in the germline V gene. The CDR3 region has the DNA TGTGCCATCAGTACAACAGGGGCCAGCACAGATACGCAGTATTTT. It is translated as CAISTTGASTDTQYF.

This clone appeared a few times. This chain uses TRBV5-6 with TRBJ2-3; 11 positions agree with TRBD2. The CDR3 consists of 15 residues. Trimming at V came to 2 bases and at J to 3 bases, leaving 2 bases not matched to a gene. Germline V gives CDR1 SGHDT, CDR2 YYEEEE. The CDR3: CASSLTSGRTDTQYF. CDR3 coding DNA: TGTGCCAGCAGCTTAACTAGCGGGAGAACAGATACGCAGTATTTT.

The V call is TRBV4-1, the J call TRBJ2-3; 14 bases are shared with TRBD2. V dropped 3 bases and J dropped 3; count of bases not matched to a gene: 5. The germline CDR1 and CDR2 sequences are MGHRA and YSYEKL. This CDR3 spans 17 amino acids. The CDR3 bases are TGCGCCAGCAGCCATGGAGGACTAGCGGGAGGAACAGATACGCAGTATTTT. It specifies CASSHGGLAGGTDTQYF.

This clone turned up a few times. V and J are TRBV5-4 and TRBJ2-5, with TRBD2 matching over 8 bases. After removal of 4 bases from V and 2 bases from J, the junction contained 7 bases not matched to a gene. The germline gives CDR1 SGHNT, CDR2 YYREEE (reference sequence). This CDR3 region has 15 residues. CDR3 residues: CASSGQLAAQETQYF. For the CDR3, the DNA is TGTGCCAGCAGCGGTCAACTAGCGGCGCAAGAGACCCAGTACTTC.

As DNA, the CDR3 is TGCGCCAGCAGCCAAAATAGCGGGGCCACAGATACGCAGTATTTT. This encodes CASSQNSGATDTQYF. The V and J genes are TRBV4-1 and TRBJ2-3; 8 nucleotides agree with TRBD2. This CDR3 has 15 residues. The germline V gene has CDR1 MGHRA and CDR2 YSYEKL. Trimming removed 2 bases from V and 2 bases from J; junction bases left unmatched: 3.

This chain links TRBV11-2 with TRBJ1-1, with 8 nucleotides matching TRBD1. Germline V gene sequence: CDR1 SGHAT, CDR2 FQNNGV. This CDR3 contains 15 residues. The trim removed 5 bases at V and 8 bases at J, leaving 13 bases unmatched. CDR3 bases: TGTGCCAGCAGCCGTGGACAGGGTCGAACTAACGAAGCTTTCTTT. It translates to CASSRGQGRTNEAFF.

The chain is built from TRBV19 and TRBJ1-5, with D perhaps matching TRBD1 (5 bases). Trimming left V 5 bases short and J 2 bases short, with 16 bases between. Germline-derived CDR1 and CDR2 are LNHDA and SQIVND (reference sequence). CDR3 length: 16 amino acids. CDR3: CASSSGAGLGNQPQHF. The CDR3 region has the DNA TGTGCCAGTAGTTCTGGGGCGGGGCTGGGCAATCAGCCCCAGCATTTT.

The rearrangement uses TRBV5-1 and TRBJ1-4; TRBD1 is a possible D gene (5 bases). Germline CDR1 and CDR2: SGHRS and YFSETQ. This CDR3 has 15 amino acids. Trimming removed 0 bases from V and 3 bases from J, with 9 bases in between. In DNA, the CDR3 is TGCGCCAGCAGCTTGGGCGGGGGGGCTAATGAAAAACTGTTTTTT. Translating it yields CASSLGGGANEKLFF.

J is TRBJ1-2 and V is TRBV28; TRBD1 matches at 12 bases. This CDR3 is 16 amino acids long. J gave up 8 bases and V 7 bases, and 14 bases lay outside the gene matches. Germline lookup yields CDR1 MDHEN and CDR2 SYDVKM. The CDR3 protein is CASKRGQGARALGYTF. In DNA, the CDR3 is TGTGCCAGCAAACGGGGACAGGGGGCGCGGGCCTTGGGCTACACCTTC.

V and J are TRBV5-1 and TRBJ2-7; 7 nucleotides match TRBD2. CDR3 length: 17 residues. Looked up from germline, CDR1 is SGHRS and CDR2 is YFSETQ. Losses at the gene ends were 0 bases for V and 2 bases for J; bases not matched to a gene: 11. The CDR3 DNA sequence: TGCGCCAGCAGCTTGGCGCGGCCAAGCGGGAACCCCTACGAGCAGTACTTC. As protein: CASSLARPSGNPYEQYF.

This clone showed up just once. V and J are TRBV20-1 and TRBJ2-7; weak D call: TRBD1 (5 bases). Per germline, CDR1 DFQATT and CDR2 SNEGSKA (reference sequence). V was trimmed by 6 bases and J by 4 bases, leaving 10 bases between them. The CDR3 spans 11 residues. CDR3: CSAKTEYEQYF. CDR3 sequence (DNA): TGCAGTGCCAAGACAGAATACGAGCAGTACTTC.

The J gene is TRBJ1-6, the V gene TRBV2; D possibly corresponds to TRBD1 (5 bases). The CDR3 is 17 amino acids. The V and J ends lost 6 bases and 0 bases respectively, with 15 bases between them. The germline gives CDR1 SNHLY, CDR2 FYNNEI. The CDR3 spells CASSGWGRSSYNSPLHF. In nucleotides, the CDR3 is TGTGCCAGCAGCGGATGGGGCAGGAGCTCCTATAATTCACCCCTCCACTTT. The variable domain in full, with the rest retrieved from reference TRBV2 and TRBJ1-6, is EPEVTQTPSHQVTQMGQEVILRCVPISNHLYFYWYRQILGQKVEFLVSFYNNEISEKSEIFDDQFSVERPDGSNFTLKIRSTKLEDSAMYFCASSGWGRSSYNSPLHFGNGTRLTVT.

This clone was detected only a few times. V is TRBV19 and J is TRBJ1-5; 9 nucleotides align to TRBD1. J gave up 7 bases and V 1 base, and 8 bases lay outside the gene matches. In germline, CDR1 is LNHDA, CDR2 SQIVND (reference sequence). The CDR3 covers 16 residues. In DNA, the CDR3 is TGTGCCAGTAGTATAGGAAACAGGGGGCCCGTACAGCCCCAGCATTTT. This sequence encodes CASSIGNRGPVQPQHF.